Listed below are T cell receptor beta chains from one sample, sequenced in a study of patients and donors after allogeneic stem cell transplantation. Using its own MiXCR run on the RT-PCR reads, TCRdb lists one record per CDR3 protein. Of around 17,000 distinct CDR3 sequences in the sample, 25% to 30% were seen once. The sequencing input was blood, either unsorted or a sorted T cell fraction (not recorded which). All receptors derive from a human donor who was either an allogeneic HSCT recipient or a stem cell or donor lymphocyte infusion donor (not recorded which). It is not recorded whose cells these are; they may come from a transplant donor. The CDR3 runs from the conserved cysteine through the conserved F or W. Each record gives: J gene, V gene, D gene, clone size, CDR3 protein, CDR3 DNA. D genes are given only for firm matches. Clone size appears in some rows only: once, few, many, or a class for an expanded clone.

TRBJ2-3	TRBV24-1	-	-	CATSEFRDSEQYF	TGTGCCACCAGTGAGTTCCGGGACTCGGAGCAGTATTTT
TRBJ1-4	TRBV28	-	-	CASSLMDTNEKLFF	TGTGCCAGCAGTTTAATGGACACAAATGAAAAACTGTTTTTT
TRBJ1-4	TRBV10-3	-	once	CAISESEPGQLLGWSNEKLFF	TGTGCCATCAGTGAGTCTGAACCGGGACAACTTTTAGGTTGGTCTAATGAAAAACTGTTTTTT
TRBJ1-1	TRBV7-9	-	few	CASSLREAAFF	TGTGCCAGCAGCTTGCGAGAGGCGGCTTTCTTT
TRBJ1-6	TRBV9	-	few	CASSVGQLAPLHF	TGTGCCAGCAGCGTAGGACAGTTGGCACCCCTCCACTTT
TRBJ1-4	TRBV11-2	-	few	CASSPGNLLNEKLFF	TGTGCCAGCAGCCCCGGGAACCTCCTTAATGAAAAACTGTTTTTT
TRBJ2-5	TRBV4-1	-	-	CASSLGVQETQYF	TGCGCCAGCAGCCTCGGTGTCCAAGAGACCCAGTACTTC
TRBJ2-1	TRBV6-5	TRBD2	few	CASSYVTSGGNEQFF	TGTGCCAGCAGTTACGTGACTAGCGGGGGAAATGAGCAGTTCTTC
TRBJ1-5	TRBV5-1	-	few	CASSLNGNQPQHF	TGCGCCAGCAGCCTAAATGGCAATCAGCCCCAGCATTTT
TRBJ2-5	TRBV29-1	TRBD2	few	CSALPTSGKETQYF	TGCAGCGCCCTCCCGACTAGCGGGAAAGAGACCCAGTACTTC
TRBJ1-3	TRBV28	TRBD1	-	CASRTDRVTGNTIYF	TGTGCCAGCAGGACCGACAGGGTAACTGGAAACACCATATATTTT
TRBJ2-1	TRBV5-8	TRBD1	few	CASSPGQGVWNEQFF	TGTGCCAGCAGCCCGGGACAGGGCGTGTGGAATGAGCAGTTCTTC
TRBJ1-4	TRBV25-1	-	-	CASNHGGRDEKLFF	TGTGCCAGCAACCATGGGGGGCGCGATGAAAAACTGTTTTTT
TRBJ1-2	TRBV5-1	-	-	CASSLVPAHYGYTF	TGCGCCAGCAGCTTGGTTCCGGCCCACTATGGCTACACCTTC
TRBJ1-1	TRBV20-1	-	-	CSATGHRSPEAFF	TGCAGTGCTACGGGACACCGATCCCCTGAAGCTTTCTTT
TRBJ1-6	TRBV7-6	-	-	CASSFGRLSSYNSPLHF	TGTGCCAGCAGCTTTGGACGGCTGAGCTCCTATAATTCACCCCTCCACTTT
TRBJ1-1	TRBV29-1	-	many	CSVEGRMNTEAFF	TGCAGCGTTGAAGGACGGATGAACACTGAAGCTTTCTTT
TRBJ2-7	TRBV5-1	-	once	CASSLLQSSYEQYF	TGCGCCAGCAGCCTACTCCAAAGCTCCTACGAGCAGTACTTC
TRBJ2-7	TRBV20-1	-	few	CSAPDRYEQYF	TGCAGTGCTCCCGACAGGTACGAGCAGTACTTC
TRBJ2-1	TRBV7-9	-	-	CASSRGSSYNEQFF	TGTGCCAGCAGCCGGGGTAGCTCCTACAATGAGCAGTTCTTC
TRBJ1-1	TRBV12-3/TRBV12-4	-	-	CASSLGSFLGTEAFF	TGTGCCAGCAGTTTAGGGTCCTTTCTTGGAACTGAAGCTTTCTTT
TRBJ1-5	TRBV6-1	TRBD1	-	CASIPDRGQNQPQHF	TGTGCCAGCATACCTGACAGGGGGCAAAATCAGCCCCAGCATTTT
TRBJ1-5	TRBV4-1	-	medium-sized	CASSPRAGYSNQPQHF	TGCGCCAGCAGCCCCCGGGCCGGTTATAGCAATCAGCCCCAGCATTTT
TRBJ1-5	TRBV10-3	TRBD1	many	CAISDSGQGRTHRQPQHF	TGTGCCATCAGTGATTCAGGACAGGGAAGGACCCACCGTCAGCCCCAGCATTTT
TRBJ2-3	TRBV20-1	-	many	CSARDDRGIVTDTQYF	TGCAGTGCTAGAGACGATCGGGGGATAGTGACAGATACGCAGTATTTT
TRBJ1-5	TRBV7-2	-	-	CASSHRGYQPQHF	TGTGCCAGCAGCCATAGGGGGTACCAGCCCCAGCATTTT
TRBJ2-7	TRBV18	-	-	CASSPQGPYEQYF	TGTGCCAGCTCACCTCAGGGGCCCTACGAGCAGTACTTC
TRBJ2-7	TRBV29-1	TRBD1	-	CSVGRDRFVRQYF	TGCAGCGTTGGCCGGGACAGGTTCGTTCGGCAGTACTTC
TRBJ1-6	TRBV28	-	large	CASTKQQQSPLHF	TGTGCCAGCACCAAGCAGCAGCAGTCACCCCTCCACTTT
TRBJ1-6	TRBV9	-	-	CASSVGGTRGDSPLHF	TGTGCCAGCAGCGTAGGCGGTACGAGAGGGGATTCACCCCTCCACTTT
TRBJ2-3	TRBV29-1	-	-	CSVVLGDTQYF	TGCAGCGTTGTCCTGGGGGATACGCAGTATTTT
TRBJ1-6	TRBV3-1	-	few	CASSHFLRRASPLHF	TGTGCCAGCAGCCATTTCCTCAGAAGGGCGTCACCCCTCCACTTT
TRBJ1-1	TRBV5-1	-	many	CASSFGAMNTEAFF	TGCGCCAGCAGCTTCGGGGCGATGAACACTGAAGCTTTCTTT
TRBJ2-1	TRBV20-1	TRBD1	few	CSARSFPDRGLGNEQFF	TGCAGTGCTAGATCGTTCCCCGACAGGGGGCTTGGCAATGAGCAGTTCTTC
TRBJ2-1	TRBV11-2	-	-	CASSPRSSDLYNEQFF	TGTGCCAGCAGCCCTAGGAGCTCCGACCTATACAATGAGCAGTTCTTC
TRBJ1-5	TRBV27	-	few	CASGVRDQPQHF	TGTGCCAGCGGGGTCCGAGATCAGCCCCAGCATTTT